This T cell receptor (beta chain) was captured in a study of blood T cell repertoires in COVID-19. Study in general: PBMCs, B-cell-depleted T cells, or T cells were the source of the cDNA or gDNA that made up the material.

Assay: immunoSEQ multiplex PCR; the TCRdb copy retains only in-frame clones and omits some. The sample shows approximately 93,000 clones, approximately 90% of them seen only once. This clone has just one count. The TCR comes from a man aged 45-60 years with active or convalescent COVID-19. Sequenced sample: peripheral blood.

The CDR3 is CASSKMTGGSKTEAFF. In DNA form, the CDR3 reads TGTGCCAGCAGCAAAATGACAGGGGGCTCGAAAACTGAAGCTTTCTTT. The J gene is TRBJ1-1, the V gene TRBV5-4; 10 bases agree with TRBD1. There are 16 residues in the CDR3. Germline V gene sequence: CDR1 SGHNT, CDR2 YYREEE (reference sequence). V shed 4 bases, J shed 5 bases, and the junction held 11 bases outside the gene matches.